This is a list of T cell receptor beta chains from one sample in a study of blood T cell repertoires in COVID-19. Repertoires were generated with immunoSEQ multiplex PCR, while TCRdb's copy carries only in-frame clones and drops some. The data show 110,000 to 150,000 clones, 79% seen once. The sequencing input was peripheral blood. The receptors derive from a woman in her 70s with COVID-19, enrolled during active disease. The CDR3 runs from the conserved cysteine through the conserved F or W. Each record gives: J gene, clone size, V gene, D gene, CDR3 DNA, CDR3 protein. D genes are given only for firm matches. Rows may omit the clone size; those that give it use once, few, many or a size class.

>TRBJ1-1|NA|TRBV2|NA
TGTGCCAGCAGTCAGGGGTTCGGGAACACTGAAGCTTTCTTT
CASSQGFGNTEAFF
>TRBJ1-5|NA|TRBV5-1|NA
TGCGCCAGCAGCTTGGCGGGGGGCAATCAGCCCCAGCATTTT
CASSLAGGNQPQHF
>TRBJ1-2|NA|TRBV4-2|NA
TGTGCCAGCAGCCAAGGCCGGGGACACGACTATGGCTACACCTTC
CASSQGRGHDYGYTF
>TRBJ1-3|NA|TRBV10-3|NA
TGTGCCATCAGTGAGTCGGGACTGGCTACGGGAAACACCATATATTTT
CAISESGLATGNTIYF
>TRBJ2-4|NA|TRBV3-1/TRBV3-2|NA
TGTGCCAGCAGCCCCCAGGGGGGAAACATTCAGTACTTC
CASSPQGGNIQYF
>TRBJ1-1|NA|TRBV6-5|NA
TGTGCCAGCAGTTACGGGGAGGACACTGAAGCTTTCTTT
CASSYGEDTEAFF
>TRBJ1-2|NA|TRBV21-1|NA
TGTGCCAGCAGGAGCCCCCTAGGAGGCTACACCTTC
CASRSPLGGYTF
>TRBJ2-3|NA|TRBV30|NA
TGTGCCTGGAGTTTCGCGGGGGCTGCCTTCATAAATACGCAGTATTTT
CAWSFAGAAFINTQYF
>TRBJ2-5|many|TRBV9|NA
TGTGCCAGCAGCGTAGGTGGGAGCGGGGAGACCCAGTACTTC
CASSVGGSGETQYF
>TRBJ2-2|NA|TRBV5-1|TRBD1
TGCGCCAGCAGCCCTGGGACAGGCCGAGAGCTGTTTTTT
CASSPGTGRELFF
>TRBJ1-5|few|TRBV2|NA
TGTGCCAGCAGTCCCCGACAGAACTGGAATCAGCCCCAGCATTTT
CASSPRQNWNQPQHF
>TRBJ1-4|once|TRBV20-1|TRBD1
TGCAGTGCGGTACAGGGGCAAAAACTGTTTTTT
CSAVQGQKLFF
>TRBJ1-1|once|TRBV18|TRBD1
TGTGCCAGCTCACCACCGACAGGGAGGAACACTGAAGCTTTCTTT
CASSPPTGRNTEAFF
>TRBJ2-3|NA|TRBV19|TRBD2
TGTGCCAGTAGTATGGTGCGGGGGGGCCGGGGGACAGATACGCAGTATTTT
CASSMVRGGRGTDTQYF
>TRBJ2-7|NA|TRBV9|NA
TGTGCCAGCAGCGTCTCCGGGACATCGACCCCCTACGAGCAGTACTTC
CASSVSGTSTPYEQYF
>TRBJ2-3|NA|TRBV10-3|TRBD1
TGTGCCATCAGTAAGACAGGGGCCGGAGATACGCAGTATTTT
CAISKTGAGDTQYF
>TRBJ1-1|NA|TRBV28|NA
TGTGCCAGCAGTTTTATAGGGGTCACTGAAGCTTTCTTT
CASSFIGVTEAFF
>TRBJ1-3|NA|TRBV5-4|NA
TGTGCCAGCAGCTTGGGAGGGTCAGGAAACACCATATATTTT
CASSLGGSGNTIYF
>TRBJ2-1|NA|TRBV5-6|NA
TGTGCCAGCAGCTTGAGGGGAGGGGGCAATGAGCAGTTCTTC
CASSLRGGGNEQFF
>TRBJ2-6|NA|TRBV14|NA
TGTGCCAGCAGCCCCCGGGGCTCTGGGGCCAACGTCCTGACTTTC
CASSPRGSGANVLTF
>TRBJ1-2|NA|TRBV5-1|NA
TGCGCCAGCAGCTTTGGTGCGACTGATGGCTACACCTTC
CASSFGATDGYTF
>TRBJ2-1|NA|TRBV7-3|TRBD2
TGTGCCAGCAGCTTAGCGACTAGCCAGGGCAATGAGCAGTTCTTC
CASSLATSQGNEQFF
>TRBJ2-3|NA|TRBV30|TRBD1
TGTGCCCGAAAACAGGGGCTCGATACGCAGTATTTT
CARKQGLDTQYF
>TRBJ1-4|few|TRBV6-1|NA
TGTGCCAGCAGTGAAGCCGGGACAACCCGGACTAATGAAAAACTGTTTTTT
CASSEAGTTRTNEKLFF
>TRBJ1-5|NA|TRBV2|NA
TGTGCCAGCAGTGAATCCGGGAGCAATCAGCCCCAGCATTTT
CASSESGSNQPQHF
>TRBJ2-7|NA|TRBV10-1|TRBD1
TGCGCCAGCAGGGGACAGGGATACGAGCAGTACTTC
CASRGQGYEQYF
>TRBJ2-7|NA|TRBV4-3|NA
TGCGCCAGCAGCCAAGACCCGGGGCCGCGGGACTACGAGCAGTACTTC
CASSQDPGPRDYEQYF